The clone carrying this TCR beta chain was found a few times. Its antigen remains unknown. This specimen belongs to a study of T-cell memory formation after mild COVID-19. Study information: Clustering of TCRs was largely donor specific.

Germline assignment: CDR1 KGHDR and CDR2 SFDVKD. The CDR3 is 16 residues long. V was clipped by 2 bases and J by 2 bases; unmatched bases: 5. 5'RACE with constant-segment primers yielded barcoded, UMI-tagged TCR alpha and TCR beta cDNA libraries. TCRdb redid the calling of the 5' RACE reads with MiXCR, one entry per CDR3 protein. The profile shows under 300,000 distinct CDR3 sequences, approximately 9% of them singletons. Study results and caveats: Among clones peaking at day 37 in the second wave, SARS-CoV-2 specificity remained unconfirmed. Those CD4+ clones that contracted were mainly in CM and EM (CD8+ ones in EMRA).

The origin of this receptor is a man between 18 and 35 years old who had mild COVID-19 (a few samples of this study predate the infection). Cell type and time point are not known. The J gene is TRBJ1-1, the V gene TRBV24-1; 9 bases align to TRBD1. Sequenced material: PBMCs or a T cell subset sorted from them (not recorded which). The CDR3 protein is CATSDSSDRGNTEAFF. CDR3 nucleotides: TGTGCCACCAGTGATTCCTCGGACAGGGGAAACACTGAAGCTTTCTTT.